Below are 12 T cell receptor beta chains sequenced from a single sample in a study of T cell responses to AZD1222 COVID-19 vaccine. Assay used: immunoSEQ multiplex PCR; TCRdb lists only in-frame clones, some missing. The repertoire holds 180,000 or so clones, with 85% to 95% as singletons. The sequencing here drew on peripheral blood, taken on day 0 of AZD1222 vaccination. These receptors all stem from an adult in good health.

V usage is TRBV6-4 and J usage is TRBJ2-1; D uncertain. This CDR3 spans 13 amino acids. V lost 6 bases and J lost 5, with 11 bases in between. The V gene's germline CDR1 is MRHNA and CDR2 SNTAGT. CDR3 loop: CASSGRINNEQFF. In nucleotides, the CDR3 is TGTGCCAGCAGCGGCCGGATTAACAATGAGCAGTTCTTC.

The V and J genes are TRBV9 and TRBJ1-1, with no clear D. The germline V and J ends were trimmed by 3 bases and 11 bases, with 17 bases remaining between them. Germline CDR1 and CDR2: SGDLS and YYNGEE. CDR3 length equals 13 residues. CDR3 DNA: TGTGCCAGCAGCGCTACATACCTCAATGCGGCTTTCTTT. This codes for CASSATYLNAAFF.

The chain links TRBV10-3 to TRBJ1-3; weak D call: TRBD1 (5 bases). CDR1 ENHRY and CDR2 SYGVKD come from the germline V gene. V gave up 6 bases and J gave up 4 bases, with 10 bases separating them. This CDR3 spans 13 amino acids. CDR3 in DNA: TGTGCCATCAGCAGGGCACCCGGAAACACCATATATTTT. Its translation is CAISRAPGNTIYF.

DNA of the CDR3: TGTGCCACCAGCAGAGTCGGGACAGGGAATGAAAAACTGTTTTTT. Amino acids: CATSRVGTGNEKLFF. The rearrangement joins TRBV15 to TRBJ1-4, with 9 bases fitting TRBD1. Trimming removed 1 base from V and 5 bases from J; junction bases left unmatched: 2. Germline CDR1 reads LNHNV; CDR2 reads YYDKDF (reference sequence). The CDR3 has 15 amino acids. The full variable domain, completed using reference TRBV15 and TRBJ1-4, is DAMVIQNPRYQVTQFGKPVTLSCSQTLNHNVMYWYQQKSSQAPKLLFHYYDKDFNNEADTPDNFQSRRPNTSFCFLDIRSPGLGDTAMYLCATSRVGTGNEKLFFGSGTQLSVL.

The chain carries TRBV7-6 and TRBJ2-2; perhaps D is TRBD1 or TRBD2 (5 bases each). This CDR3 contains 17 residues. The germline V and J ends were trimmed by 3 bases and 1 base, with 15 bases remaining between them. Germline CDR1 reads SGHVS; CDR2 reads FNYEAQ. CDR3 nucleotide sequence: TGTGCCAGCAGCTTCCTTTCCGGGGACCTGAACACCGGGGAGCTGTTTTTT. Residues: CASSFLSGDLNTGELFF.

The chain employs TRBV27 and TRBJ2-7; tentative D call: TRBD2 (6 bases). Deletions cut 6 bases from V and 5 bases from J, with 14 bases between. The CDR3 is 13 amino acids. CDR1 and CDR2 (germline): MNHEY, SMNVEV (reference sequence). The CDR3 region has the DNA TGTGCCAGCAGGCCGGGAGCAACGCACGAGCAGTACTTC. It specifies CASRPGATHEQYF.

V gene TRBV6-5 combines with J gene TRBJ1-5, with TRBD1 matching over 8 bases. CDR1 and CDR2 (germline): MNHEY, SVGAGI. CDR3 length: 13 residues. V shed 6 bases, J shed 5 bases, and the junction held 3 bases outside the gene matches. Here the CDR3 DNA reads TGTGCCAGCAGGGGACAGGCTTATCAGCCCCAGCATTTT. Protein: CASRGQAYQPQHF.

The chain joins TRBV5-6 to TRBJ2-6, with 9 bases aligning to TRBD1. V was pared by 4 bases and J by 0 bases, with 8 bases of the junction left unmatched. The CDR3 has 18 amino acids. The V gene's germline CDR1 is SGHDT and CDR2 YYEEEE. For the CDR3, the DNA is TGTGCCAGCAGCCCCCCCGGGACAGGGACCTCTGGGGCCAACGTCCTGACTTTC. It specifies CASSPPGTGTSGANVLTF.

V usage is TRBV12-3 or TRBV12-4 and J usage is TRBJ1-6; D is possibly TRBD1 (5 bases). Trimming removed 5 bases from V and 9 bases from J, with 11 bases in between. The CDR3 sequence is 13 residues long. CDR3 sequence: CASSPRGFSPLHF. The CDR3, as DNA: TGTGCCAGCAGTCCCCGGGGGTTTTCACCCCTCCACTTT.

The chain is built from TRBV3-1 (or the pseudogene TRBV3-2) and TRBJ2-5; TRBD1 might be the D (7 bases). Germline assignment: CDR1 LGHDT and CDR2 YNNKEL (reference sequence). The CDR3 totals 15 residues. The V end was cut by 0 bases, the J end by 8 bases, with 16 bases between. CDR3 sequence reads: CASSQDRQGGGTQYF. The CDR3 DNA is TGTGCCAGCAGCCAAGATCGACAGGGAGGTGGAACCCAGTACTTC.

The CDR3 sequence is CASRLAPFYEQYF. The CDR3 DNA sequence: TGTGCCTCAAGGCTAGCACCCTTCTACGAGCAGTACTTC. The chain joins TRBV13 to TRBJ2-7; D perhaps matches TRBD2 (5 bases). Germline CDR1 reads PRHDT; CDR2 reads FYEKMQ (reference sequence). The CDR3 length is 13 residues. Trimming removed 11 bases from V and 3 bases from J, with 17 bases in between. Looking up the rest from reference TRBV13 and TRBJ2-7 gives the full variable domain: AAGVIQSPRHLIKEKRETATLKCYPIPRHDTVYWYQQGPGQDPQFLISFYEKMQSDKGSIPDRFSAQQFSDYHSELNMSSLELGDSALYFCASRLAPFYEQYFGPGTRLTVT.

CDR3 bases: TGTGCCAGCAGAGGGCCCATTTCCCTCTACGAGCAGTACTTC. It codes for CASRGPISLYEQYF. The chain combines TRBV2 with TRBJ2-7; no clear D gene. Per the germline V gene, CDR1 is SNHLY and CDR2 is FYNNEI. The CDR3 contains 14 residues. Trimming took 6 bases from V and 3 from J, leaving 15 bases between them.